This record looks at one T cell receptor (beta chain) sequence and its context. Antigen specificity is unknown. This entry comes from a study of cytomegalovirus exposure and HLA in healthy donors. TCRdb's table, derived via immunoSEQ multiplex PCR, lists solely in-frame clones and lacks some. The sample includes under 250,000 clones, around 87% seen only once; the top ten take 2.6%. Germline V lookup: CDR1 SGHVS, CDR2 FQNEAQ. J lost 7 bases, V lost 5 bases, and 14 bases had no gene match. This CDR3 is built from 16 residues. Study-level findings and limits: A few chains tied to CMV proved CMV antigen-specific in vitro. TCR sequences were mostly rare, though some public TCRs occurred in many donors. According to the study, around 150 TCR beta chains were cytomegalovirus-associated.

This sequence was found in a man between 18 and 29 years old in good health and CMV-seronegative. The chain links TRBV7-8 to TRBJ2-1, with TRBD1 matching over 7 bases. Material for sequencing was PBMCs. The CDR3: CASSLRDLGGMNEQFF. The CDR3, as DNA: TGTGCCAGCAGCCTACGGGATTTAGGGGGCATGAATGAGCAGTTCTTC.